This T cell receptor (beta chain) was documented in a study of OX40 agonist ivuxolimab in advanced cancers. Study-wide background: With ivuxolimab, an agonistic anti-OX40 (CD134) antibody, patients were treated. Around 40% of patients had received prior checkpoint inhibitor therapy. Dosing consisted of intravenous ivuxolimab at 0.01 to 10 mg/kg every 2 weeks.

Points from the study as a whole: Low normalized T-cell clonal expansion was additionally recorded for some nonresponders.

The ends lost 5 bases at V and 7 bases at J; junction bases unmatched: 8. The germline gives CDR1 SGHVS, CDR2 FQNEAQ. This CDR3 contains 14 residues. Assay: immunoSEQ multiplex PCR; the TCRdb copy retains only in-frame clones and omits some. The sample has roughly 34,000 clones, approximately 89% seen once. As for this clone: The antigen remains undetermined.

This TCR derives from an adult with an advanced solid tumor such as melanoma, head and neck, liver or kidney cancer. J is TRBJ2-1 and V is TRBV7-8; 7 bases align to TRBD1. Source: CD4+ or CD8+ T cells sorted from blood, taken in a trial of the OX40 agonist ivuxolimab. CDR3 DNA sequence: TGTGCCAGCAGCACCTGGGACAGCCAAAATGAGCAGTTCTTC. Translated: CASSTWDSQNEQFF. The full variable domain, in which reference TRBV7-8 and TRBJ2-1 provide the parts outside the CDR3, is GAGVSQSPRYKVAKRGQDVALRCDPISGHVSLFWYQQALGQGPEFLTYFQNEAQLDKSGLPSDRFFAERPEGSVSTLKIQRTQQEDSAVYLCASSTWDSQNEQFFGPGTRLTVL.